A single sample gave rise to the 27 T cell receptor beta chains below, sequenced in a study of T cell responses to AZD1222 COVID-19 vaccine listed by TCRdb under 2021. Library preparation was by the immunoSEQ multiplex PCR assay. Drawn from immuneACCESS, this table holds only the in-frame rearrangements with V and J called that TCRdb kept. Clones are partly lost; checked studies trace under half to an unresolved V gene and leave the rest unexplained. Across this sample there are more than 75,000 clones, with about four fifths seen only once. The top ten clones comprise 1.3% of the sample. Interpreted using the paper, the time point label stands for: about 28 days (+/-7) after the second vaccine dose. Source: peripheral blood, taken 28 days after the second AZD1222 dose. The receptors come from an adult who received the AZD1222 COVID-19 vaccine.

The gene calls are TRBV14 and TRBJ2-4; TRBD1 is a possible D gene (7 bases). Germline-derived CDR1 and CDR2 are SGHDN and FVKESK. The CDR3 consists of 16 residues. Trimming removed 4 bases from V and 3 bases from J, with 16 bases in between. CDR3 protein: CASSPGGQSNKNIQYF. CDR3 nucleotide sequence: TGTGCCAGCAGCCCCGGGGGACAGTCTAACAAAAACATTCAGTACTTC.

The J gene is TRBJ1-5, the V gene TRBV3-1 (or the pseudogene TRBV3-2); D uncertain. This CDR3 has 13 residues. V lost 6 bases and J 3 bases, leaving 9 bases between the germline ends. Germline-derived CDR1 and CDR2 are LGHDT and YNNKEL (reference sequence). CDR3 sequence: CASSPDLNQPQHF. Here the CDR3 DNA reads TGTGCCAGCAGTCCCGATCTCAATCAGCCCCAGCATTTT.

The chain links TRBV28 to TRBJ1-2; unclear D gene. In germline, CDR1 is MDHEN, CDR2 SYDVKM. The CDR3 covers 11 residues. V lost 5 bases, J lost 3 bases, and 4 bases lay in between. The CDR3 spells CASSGYYGYTF. CDR3 DNA sequence: TGTGCCAGCAGTGGTTACTATGGCTACACCTTC.

With respect to this clone: Within the sample, other DNA sequences also encode this same CDR3. The rearrangement uses TRBV20-1 and TRBJ2-5, with unresolved D. Germline CDR1 DFQATT, CDR2 SNEGSKA (reference sequence). CDR3 length: 11 amino acids. V dropped 7 bases and J dropped 1 base, with 7 bases sitting between them. Written as DNA, the CDR3 is TGCAGTGGGCAGATCCAAGAGACCCAGTACTTC. Amino acid sequence: CSGQIQETQYF.

This clone was seen once. The chain links TRBV19 to TRBJ1-5; D is possibly TRBD1 (6 bases). Germline V gives CDR1 LNHDA, CDR2 SQIVND (reference sequence). Trimming took 3 bases from V and 7 from J, leaving 13 bases between them. The CDR3 has 14 residues. In DNA, the CDR3 is TGTGCCAGTAGTATGGGGACAACACAACAGCCCCAGCATTTT. Its translation is CASSMGTTQQPQHF.

The chain recombines TRBV19 with TRBJ1-5; D remains unclear. V lost 0 bases and J lost 0, with 6 bases in between. Germline V gene data show CDR1 as LNHDA and CDR2 as SQIVND (reference sequence). The CDR3 length is 15 residues. The CDR3 protein is CASSIEGNSNQPQHF. CDR3 in DNA: TGTGCCAGTAGTATAGAGGGCAATAGCAATCAGCCCCAGCATTTT.

Written as DNA, the CDR3 is TGTGCCAGCAGTGATACAGGGGGCCTGGGGCAGCCCCAGCATTTT. Translated: CASSDTGGLGQPQHF. J is TRBJ1-5 and V is TRBV7-2; 9 bases are shared with TRBD1. V gave up 6 bases and J gave up 7 bases; unmatched junction bases: 10. Germline V lookup: CDR1 SGHTA, CDR2 FQGNSA. This CDR3 region has 15 residues.

This clone was seen more than once but under ten times. This chain uses TRBV7-2 with TRBJ2-4; 7 bases agree with TRBD1. The CDR3 contains 13 residues. J gave up 6 bases and V 5 bases, and 4 bases lay outside the gene matches. Germline CDR1 reads SGHTA; CDR2 reads FQGNSA. The CDR3 is CASSPGGINIQYF. The CDR3 nucleotides are TGTGCCAGCAGCCCAGGGGGAATAAACATTCAGTACTTC.

The chain recombines TRBV2 with TRBJ2-5; the match to TRBD2 covers 11 bases. The V gene's germline CDR1 is SNHLY and CDR2 FYNNEI. CDR3 size: 13 residues. V gave up 9 bases and J gave up 3 bases; unmatched junction bases: 3. This CDR3 is CARGLAGEETQYF. CDR3 sequence (DNA): TGTGCCAGAGGACTAGCGGGTGAAGAGACCCAGTACTTC.

This chain uses TRBV2 with TRBJ2-7; D call uncertain. Germline V CDR1 and CDR2: SNHLY, FYNNEI. CDR3 length: 14 residues. V was pared by 2 bases and J by 0 bases, with 8 bases between. CDR3 nucleotides: TGTGCCAGCAGTGAAAGATCCATCTCCTACGAGCAGTACTTC. Translating it yields CASSERSISYEQYF. Based on the CDR3 plus reference TRBV2 and TRBJ2-7, the full variable domain is EPEVTQTPSHQVTQMGQEVILRCVPISNHLYFYWYRQILGQKVEFLVSFYNNEISEKSEIFDDQFSVERPDGSNFTLKIRSTKLEDSAMYFCASSERSISYEQYFGPGTRLTVT.

The V gene is TRBV6-4, the J gene TRBJ2-2; D remains ambiguous. The ends were cut back, 8 bases at V and 1 base at J, with 14 bases in the middle. The germline CDR1 and CDR2 sequences are MRHNA and SNTAGT. The CDR3 has 15 residues. CDR3 in DNA: TGTGCCAGCGGGTTAATGGCAGGGAACACCGGGGAGCTGTTTTTT. Translation gives CASGLMAGNTGELFF.

This chain uses TRBV5-4 with TRBJ2-5; 7 bases line up with TRBD2. CDR3 length: 15 amino acids. V was clipped by 4 bases and J by 5 bases; unmatched bases: 11. Per germline, CDR1 SGHNT and CDR2 YYREEE (reference sequence). Here the CDR3 DNA reads TGTGCCAGCAGCACCCGCAGGGAGGGTAGGGAGACCCAGTACTTC. Its protein is CASSTRREGRETQYF.

The CDR3 coding sequence is TGTGCCAGCACCTACCCCGTAAGGGGCCGAGAGACCCAGTACTTC. Translated, it gives CASTYPVRGRETQYF. The chain recombines TRBV5-8 with TRBJ2-5; perhaps TRBD1 as D (5 bases). The germline V and J ends were trimmed by 6 bases and 4 bases, with 19 bases remaining between them. Germline-derived CDR1 and CDR2 are SGHTS and YDEGEE. The CDR3 sequence is 15 residues long.

This clone was found once. The rearrangement joins TRBV6-2 or TRBV6-3 to TRBJ1-6; no clear D gene. Trimming left V 2 bases short and J 5 bases short, with 10 bases between. CDR1 is MNHEY and CDR2 is SVGEGT in the germline V gene. The CDR3 spans 15 residues. The CDR3 bases are TGTGCCAGCAGTTACAGGCACCAGGATAATTCACCCCTCCACTTT. It codes for CASSYRHQDNSPLHF.

This rearrangement joins TRBV6-2 or TRBV6-3 to TRBJ2-1, with TRBD2 identical over 9 bases. V shed 6 bases and J 7 bases; nucleotides not matched to a gene: 13. The CDR3 is made up of 16 amino acids. Germline V gives CDR1 MNHEY, CDR2 SVGEGT. The CDR3: CASSVPAGGHRNEQFF. The CDR3 DNA reads as TGTGCCAGCAGCGTTCCTGCGGGAGGGCATAGGAATGAGCAGTTCTTC.

The J gene is TRBJ1-5, the V gene TRBV7-9; D unresolved. The V end was cut by 1 base, the J end by 0 bases, with 4 bases between. CDR1 SEHNR and CDR2 FQNEAQ come from the germline V gene (reference sequence). The CDR3 contains 14 residues. The CDR3 here is CASSLGNSNQPQHF. The CDR3 DNA sequence: TGTGCCAGCAGCTTAGGAAATAGCAATCAGCCCCAGCATTTT.

The chain joins TRBV7-2 to TRBJ1-2; 8 bases map to TRBD1. V lost 1 base, J lost 6 bases, and 4 bases stayed unmatched. This CDR3 region has 14 residues. The V gene's germline CDR1 is SGHTA and CDR2 FQGNSA. CDR3 sequence: CASSLEGRGHGYTF. In DNA, the CDR3 is TGTGCCAGCAGCTTAGAAGGCAGGGGGCATGGCTACACCTTC.

A few counts support this clone. This CDR3 is CSVEDGFRSNTGELFF. For the CDR3, the DNA is TGCAGCGTTGAAGATGGGTTTCGATCGAACACCGGGGAGCTGTTTTTT. This chain links TRBV29-1 with TRBJ2-2; D ambiguous. V lost 0 bases, J lost 0 bases, and 11 bases lay in between. The V gene's germline CDR1 is SQVTM and CDR2 ANQGSEA. There are 16 residues in the CDR3.

The V and J genes are TRBV18 and TRBJ2-7; 8 bases map to TRBD1. Germline CDR1 KGHSH, CDR2 LQKENI. The junction had 13 bases not matched to a gene; V was cut back by 8 bases and J by 4 bases. The CDR3 runs 15 residues. The CDR3 is CASTTGTGPLYEQYF. CDR3 nucleotides: TGTGCCAGCACCACGGGGACAGGACCCCTTTACGAGCAGTACTTC.

The J gene is TRBJ2-7, the V gene TRBV4-1; TRBD2 is a possible D gene (6 bases). From germline, CDR1 is MGHRA and CDR2 YSYEKL. CDR3 size: 16 residues. V lost 1 base to trimming and J lost 3 bases, with 16 bases between them. CDR3 region: CASSQGAAGPYYEQYF. The CDR3 DNA reads as TGCGCCAGCAGCCAAGGGGCTGCGGGACCTTACTACGAGCAGTACTTC.

In nucleotides, the CDR3 is TGTGCCAGCAGCTTAGGGGCCCCTGGGAACACTGAAGCTTTCTTT. It yields the protein CASSLGAPGNTEAFF. The chain is built from TRBV7-2 and TRBJ1-1; D is unclear. CDR1 and CDR2 (germline): SGHTA, FQGNSA. With 1 base removed from V and 1 base from J, the gap between germline ends came to 10 bases. The CDR3 totals 15 residues.

CDR3 in amino acids: CATSDLNSRGYTF. In nucleotides, the CDR3 is TGTGCCACCAGTGATTTGAATTCCCGTGGCTACACCTTC. This chain links TRBV24-1 with TRBJ1-2; D not certain. The CDR3 spans 13 residues. Per the germline V gene, CDR1 is KGHDR and CDR2 is SFDVKD. Trimming shortened V by 0 bases and J by 7 bases, and 8 bases separated the two germline ends.

The count of this clone is one. The chain couples TRBV27 to TRBJ1-4, with unresolved D. The germline V and J ends were trimmed by 2 bases and 2 bases, with 9 bases remaining between them. The CDR3 is 15 residues long. From germline, CDR1 is MNHEY and CDR2 SMNVEV (reference sequence). This CDR3 reads CASSLGGRTNEKLFF. CDR3 in DNA: TGTGCCAGCAGTTTAGGAGGGCGGACTAATGAAAAACTGTTTTTT.

The chain has TRBV2 and TRBJ2-7; TRBD1 agrees at 8 bases. Germline CDR1 is SNHLY and CDR2 is FYNNEI. CDR3 length: 12 residues. With V trimmed by 6 bases and J by 3 bases, 1 base remained unmatched. The CDR3 sequence is CASRDRVYEQYF. CDR3 DNA: TGTGCCAGCAGGGACAGGGTCTACGAGCAGTACTTC.

This chain links TRBV29-1 with TRBJ1-1, with 8 bases that match TRBD1. There are 12 residues in the CDR3. Germline V gene sequence: CDR1 SQVTM, CDR2 ANQGSEA. Germline trimming cut 7 bases from V and 1 base from J; bases unmatched to any gene: 2. In DNA, the CDR3 is TGCAGCGGTGGACAGGGGAACACTGAAGCTTTCTTT. The encoded protein is CSGGQGNTEAFF.

The chain uses TRBV6-6 and TRBJ1-4; the match to TRBD1 covers 7 bases. The trim removed 6 bases at V and 7 bases at J, leaving 17 bases unmatched. Germline V gene data show CDR1 as MNHNY and CDR2 as SVGAGI (reference sequence). The CDR3 extends over 17 amino acids. The CDR3 spells CASSRNPRQGVGEKLFF. In nucleotides, the CDR3 is TGTGCCAGCAGCCGAAACCCCCGGCAGGGGGTGGGTGAAAAACTGTTTTTT.

The chain joins TRBV30 to TRBJ2-5; a possible D gene is TRBD2 (5 bases). The germline V gene encodes CDR1 GTSNPN and CDR2 SVGIG (reference sequence). V was shortened by 8 bases and J by 7 bases, with 20 bases between the two germline ends. The CDR3 length is 13 residues. The CDR3 bases are TGTGCCCGCTCGACCCGACGGGATGGGACCCAGTACTTC. Residues: CARSTRRDGTQYF.